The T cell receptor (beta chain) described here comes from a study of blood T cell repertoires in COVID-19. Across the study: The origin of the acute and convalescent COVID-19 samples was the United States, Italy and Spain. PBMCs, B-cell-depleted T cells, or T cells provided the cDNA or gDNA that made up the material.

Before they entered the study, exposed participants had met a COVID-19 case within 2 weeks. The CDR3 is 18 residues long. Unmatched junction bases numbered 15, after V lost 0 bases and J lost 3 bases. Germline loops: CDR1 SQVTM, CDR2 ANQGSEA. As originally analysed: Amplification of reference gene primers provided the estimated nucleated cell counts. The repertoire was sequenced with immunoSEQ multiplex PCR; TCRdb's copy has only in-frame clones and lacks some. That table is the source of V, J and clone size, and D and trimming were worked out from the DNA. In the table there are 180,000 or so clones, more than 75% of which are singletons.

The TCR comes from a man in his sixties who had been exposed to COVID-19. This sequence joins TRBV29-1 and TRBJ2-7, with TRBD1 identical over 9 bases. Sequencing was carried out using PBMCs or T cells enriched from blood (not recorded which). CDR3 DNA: TGCAGCGTTGAAGATTATGGACAGGGGCGCGCTTTTATCTACGAGCAGTACTTC. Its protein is CSVEDYGQGRAFIYEQYF.